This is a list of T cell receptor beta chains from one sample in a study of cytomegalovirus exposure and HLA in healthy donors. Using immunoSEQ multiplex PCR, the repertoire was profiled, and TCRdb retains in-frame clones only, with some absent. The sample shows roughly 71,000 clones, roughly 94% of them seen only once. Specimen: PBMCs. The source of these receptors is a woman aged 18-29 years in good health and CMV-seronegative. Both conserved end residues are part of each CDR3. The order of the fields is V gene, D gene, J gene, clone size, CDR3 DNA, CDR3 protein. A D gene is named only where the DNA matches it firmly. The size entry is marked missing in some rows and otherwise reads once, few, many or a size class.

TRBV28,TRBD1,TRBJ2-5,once,TGTGCCAGCAGCTCCCCCACAGGGGGAGTGGAGACCCAGTACTTC,CASSSPTGGVETQYF
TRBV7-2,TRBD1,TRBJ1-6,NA,TGTGCCAGCAGCTTAGTAGGCGTGGGACAGGGAGGTTCACCCCTCCACTTT,CASSLVGVGQGGSPLHF
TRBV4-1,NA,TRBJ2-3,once,TGCGCCAGCAGCCAAGATCGGCCAGGCCGAACAGATACGCAGTATTTT,CASSQDRPGRTDTQYF
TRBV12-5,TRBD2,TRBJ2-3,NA,TGTGCTAGTGGCCGGACTAGAGCGGGGTTCACAGATACGCAGTATTTT,CASGRTRAGFTDTQYF
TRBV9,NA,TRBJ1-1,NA,TGTGCCAGCACCCCGCGAGGCTTCGGCACTGAAGCTTTCTTT,CASTPRGFGTEAFF
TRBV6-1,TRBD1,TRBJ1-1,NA,TGTGCCAGCAGTGAAGAGACAGGGACCGGCAAGGCTGAAGCTTTCTTT,CASSEETGTGKAEAFF
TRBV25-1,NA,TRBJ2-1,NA,TGTGCCAGCAGCCGACAAAATGAGCAGTTCTTC,CASSRQNEQFF
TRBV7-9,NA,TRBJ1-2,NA,TGTGCCAGCAGCTCGGGGCGGGGCGGGCAACTCCATGGCTACACCTTC,CASSSGRGGQLHGYTF
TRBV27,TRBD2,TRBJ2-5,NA,TGTGCCAGCAGTCAATACTATGGCGGGGGGCTCGAGACCCAGTACTTC,CASSQYYGGGLETQYF
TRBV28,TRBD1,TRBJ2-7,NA,TGTGCCAGCAGCCGAACAGGGGGCCCCTACGAGCAGTACTTC,CASSRTGGPYEQYF
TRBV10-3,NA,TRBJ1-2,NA,TGTGCCATCTCTACCGGCAGGGACTTCTATGGCTACACCTTC,CAISTGRDFYGYTF
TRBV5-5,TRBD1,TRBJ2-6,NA,TGTGCCAGCAGCCGGCAAACAGGGGGCGCTGGGGCCAACGTCCTGACTTTC,CASSRQTGGAGANVLTF
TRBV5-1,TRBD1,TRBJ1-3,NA,TGCGCCAGCAGCTCGGGACAGTCCTCTGGAAACACCATATATTTT,CASSSGQSSGNTIYF
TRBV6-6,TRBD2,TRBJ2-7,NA,TGTGCCAGCAGTTACGGGGCGACTAGCGGGGGGTACGAGCAGTACTTC,CASSYGATSGGYEQYF
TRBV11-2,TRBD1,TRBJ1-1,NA,TGTGCCAGCAGCCCCGCCAGGGGGCCCAAACATGAAGCTTTCTTT,CASSPARGPKHEAFF
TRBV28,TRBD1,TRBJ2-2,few,TGTGCCAGCAGTCAAACAGGGGGCCGCACCGGGGAGCTGTTTTTT,CASSQTGGRTGELFF
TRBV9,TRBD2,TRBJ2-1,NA,TGTGCCAGCAGCGTAGGTTGGGGGACTACTTCCTACAATGAGCAGTTCTTC,CASSVGWGTTSYNEQFF
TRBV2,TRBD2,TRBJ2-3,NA,TGTGCCAGCGGTTTGCGGGGGGGGCCGAGAATTACAGATACGCAGTATTTT,CASGLRGGPRITDTQYF
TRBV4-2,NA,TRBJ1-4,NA,TGTGCCAGCAGCCAAGATAGGGCCCGGGGAGCTATCAATGAAAAACTGTTTTTT,CASSQDRARGAINEKLFF
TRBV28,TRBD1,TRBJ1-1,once,TGTGCCAGCAGTTCCAACCTAATGGACAGGGCTAACACTGAAGCTTTCTTT,CASSSNLMDRANTEAFF
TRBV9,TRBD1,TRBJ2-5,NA,TGTGCCAGCAGCGTTGGGACAGGTCTCGAGACCCAGTACTTC,CASSVGTGLETQYF
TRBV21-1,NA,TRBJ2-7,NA,TGTGCCAGCAGCAAAGGCCCTAGGGGGCACCAGCAGTACGAGCAGTACTTC,CASSKGPRGHQQYEQYF
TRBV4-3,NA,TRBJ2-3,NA,TGCGCCAGCAGCCCTCGGGCAGGGGTAGATACGCAGTATTTT,CASSPRAGVDTQYF
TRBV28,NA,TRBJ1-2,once,TGTGCCCTTCGGAGGGAGGGATATGGCTACACCTTC,CALRREGYGYTF
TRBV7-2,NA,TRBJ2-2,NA,TGTGCCAGCAGCGCCCGGTTCGGAGGCGCCGGGGAGCTGTTTTTT,CASSARFGGAGELFF
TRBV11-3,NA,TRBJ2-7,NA,TGTGCCAGCAGCCCTGGAGGGAGTTCCTACGAGCAGTACTTC,CASSPGGSSYEQYF
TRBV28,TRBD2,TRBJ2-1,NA,TGTGCCAGCAGTTTAGGACTAGCGGGCTACAATGAGCAGTTCTTC,CASSLGLAGYNEQFF
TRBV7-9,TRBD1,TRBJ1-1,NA,TGTGCCAGCAGCTTATTTCGGGGGCAGGGGGAAGAGGAAGCTTTCTTT,CASSLFRGQGEEEAFF
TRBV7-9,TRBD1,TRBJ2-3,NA,TGTGCCAGCAGCTGGGACAGCCGCACAGATACGCAGTATTTT,CASSWDSRTDTQYF
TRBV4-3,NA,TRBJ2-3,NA,TGCGCCAGCAGCCAAGAGAACCCCCTTGCGGGGGCCACTCGGGGTACGCAGTATTTT,CASSQENPLAGATRGTQYF
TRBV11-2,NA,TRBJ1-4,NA,TGTGCCAGCAGCTTGAGGATCAGGGAGGCGACTAATGAAAAACTGTTTTTT,CASSLRIREATNEKLFF
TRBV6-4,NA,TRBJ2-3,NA,TGTGCCAGCAGGAGGGTCTCCACAGATACGCAGTATTTT,CASRRVSTDTQYF
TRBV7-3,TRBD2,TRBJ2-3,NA,TGTGCCAGCAGCTCCCGCGGGGGGGCTACAGATACGCAGTATTTT,CASSSRGGATDTQYF
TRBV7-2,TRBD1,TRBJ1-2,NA,TGTGCCAGCAGCCCCACAACAGGGCAGGGGGGCTATGGCTACACCTTC,CASSPTTGQGGYGYTF
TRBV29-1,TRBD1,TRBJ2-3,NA,TGCAGCGTTGCAGGGGGATCTAGCACAGATACGCAGTATTTT,CSVAGGSSTDTQYF
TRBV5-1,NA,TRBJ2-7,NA,TGCGCCAGCAGGGAGACCTACGAGCAGTACTTC,CASRETYEQYF
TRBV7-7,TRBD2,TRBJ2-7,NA,TGTGCTAGCAGCCCTGGACTAGCGTTCGAGCAGTACTTC,CASSPGLAFEQYF
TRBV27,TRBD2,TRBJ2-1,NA,TGTGCCAGCAGTTTTAGCGGGGCCAGAGGCAATGAGCAGTTCTTC,CASSFSGARGNEQFF
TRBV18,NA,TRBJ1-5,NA,TGTGCCAGCTCCCAATCCGCGGATCAGCCCCAGCATTTT,CASSQSADQPQHF
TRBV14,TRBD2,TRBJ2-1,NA,TGTGCCAGCAGACGAGCGGGGGGTTCCTACAATGAGCAGTTCTTC,CASRRAGGSYNEQFF
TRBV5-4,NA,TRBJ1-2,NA,TGTGCCAGCAGCTCCACTTCGTCGAAGCATGGCTACACCTTC,CASSSTSSKHGYTF
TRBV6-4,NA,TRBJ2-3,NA,TGTGCCAGCAGTGACTCTGGCAGTTCCATCACAGATACGCAGTATTTT,CASSDSGSSITDTQYF
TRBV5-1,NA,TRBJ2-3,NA,TGCGCCAGCAGCTTGGGGCAGGGTGTTAGCACAGATACGCAGTATTTT,CASSLGQGVSTDTQYF
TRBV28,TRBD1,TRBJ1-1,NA,TGTGCCAGCAGATCCGGACAGGGAGACACTGAAGCTTTCTTT,CASRSGQGDTEAFF
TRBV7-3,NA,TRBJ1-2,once,TGTGCCAGCAGCTTATTGGGCTCAAAGGGCTACACCTTC,CASSLLGSKGYTF
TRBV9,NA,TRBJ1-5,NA,TGTGCCAGCAGCGTAGACAGAACAGGAGCCTTTAGCAATCAGCCCCAGCATTTT,CASSVDRTGAFSNQPQHF
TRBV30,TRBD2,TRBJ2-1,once,TGTGCCTGGATCACAACGGGTCTAGCGGGACTTGTATCCTACAATGAGCAGTTCTTC,CAWITTGLAGLVSYNEQFF
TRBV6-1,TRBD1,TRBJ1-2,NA,TGTGCCAGCAGTGTTGCATGGACAGGCCGGGGCTACACCTTC,CASSVAWTGRGYTF
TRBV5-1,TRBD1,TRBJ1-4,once,TGCGCCAGCAGCCCCGGGACAGGCCTTTTGGAAAAACTGTTTTTT,CASSPGTGLLEKLFF
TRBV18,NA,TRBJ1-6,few,TGTGCCAGCTCGGACGGGATTAATTCACCCCTCCACTTT,CASSDGINSPLHF
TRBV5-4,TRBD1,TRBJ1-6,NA,TGTGCCAGCAGCGCGGACAGGGGGAATTCACCCCTCCACTTT,CASSADRGNSPLHF
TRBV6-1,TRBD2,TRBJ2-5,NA,TGTGCCAGTTCAAGCGGGGGGCGGACGGCCCAGTACTTC,CASSSGGRTAQYF